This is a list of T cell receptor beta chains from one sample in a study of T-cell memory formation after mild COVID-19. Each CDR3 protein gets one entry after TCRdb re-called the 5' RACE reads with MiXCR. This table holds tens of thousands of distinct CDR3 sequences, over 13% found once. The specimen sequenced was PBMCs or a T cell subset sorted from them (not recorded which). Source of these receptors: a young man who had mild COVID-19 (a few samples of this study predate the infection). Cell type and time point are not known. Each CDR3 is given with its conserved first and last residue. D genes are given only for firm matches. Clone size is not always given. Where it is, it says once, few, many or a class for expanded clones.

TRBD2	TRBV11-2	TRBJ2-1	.	CASSPRASGTDEQFF	TGTGCCAGCAGCCCGAGGGCTAGCGGGACGGATGAGCAGTTCTTC
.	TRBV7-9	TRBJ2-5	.	CASSAPRSQETQYF	TGTGCCAGCAGCGCCCCCCGATCCCAAGAGACCCAGTACTTC
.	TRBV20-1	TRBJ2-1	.	CSAIGGSNEQFF	TGCAGTGCTATCGGGGGAAGCAATGAGCAGTTCTTC
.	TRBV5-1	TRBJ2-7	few	CASSFAGALVEQYF	TGCGCCAGCAGCTTCGCAGGGGCTCTGGTTGAGCAGTACTTC
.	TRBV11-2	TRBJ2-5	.	CASSLEPLAGKETQYF	TGTGCCAGCAGCTTAGAGCCTCTGGCGGGGAAAGAGACCCAGTACTTC
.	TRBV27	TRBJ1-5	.	CASSLFGGGNQPQHF	TGTGCCAGCAGTTTATTTGGGGGAGGCAATCAGCCCCAGCATTTT
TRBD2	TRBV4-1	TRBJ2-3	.	CASSQIAGGMADTQYF	TGCGCCAGCAGCCAAATAGCGGGGGGAATGGCAGATACGCAGTATTTT
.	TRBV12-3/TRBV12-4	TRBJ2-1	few	CASTLPGEYNEQFF	TGTGCCAGCACCCTCCCGGGGGAATACAATGAGCAGTTCTTC
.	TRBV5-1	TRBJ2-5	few	CASSLWTAPGETQYF	TGCGCCAGCAGCTTGTGGACAGCCCCTGGGGAGACCCAGTACTTC
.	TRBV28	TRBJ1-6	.	CASSSGNYNSPLHF	TGTGCCAGCAGCAGTGGAAACTATAATTCACCCCTCCACTTT
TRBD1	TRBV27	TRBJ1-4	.	CARTPDRARTNEKLFF	TGTGCCAGGACCCCGGACAGGGCGAGAACTAATGAAAAACTGTTTTTT
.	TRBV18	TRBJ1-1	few	CASSPGSMMNTEAFF	TGTGCCAGCTCACCGGGCAGCATGATGAACACTGAAGCTTTCTTT
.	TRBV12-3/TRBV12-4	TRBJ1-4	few	CASSHNQGGESEKLFF	TGTGCCAGCAGTCATAACCAGGGAGGGGAAAGTGAAAAACTGTTTTTT
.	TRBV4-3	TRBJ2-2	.	CASSQGLSLNTGELFF	TGCGCCAGCAGCCAAGGTCTGTCTTTGAACACCGGGGAGCTGTTTTTT
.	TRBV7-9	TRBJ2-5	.	CASGHSGKTQYF	TGTGCCAGCGGGCATTCTGGAAAGACCCAGTACTTC
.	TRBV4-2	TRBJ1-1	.	CASSKGGFSSEAFF	TGTGCCAGCAGCAAGGGGGGATTCTCTTCTGAAGCTTTCTTT
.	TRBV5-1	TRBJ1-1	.	CASSFRTGNTEAFF	TGCGCCAGCAGCTTCAGGACGGGGAACACTGAAGCTTTCTTT
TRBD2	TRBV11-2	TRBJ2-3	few	CASSLVGSGVSTDTQYF	TGTGCCAGCAGCCTCGTAGGTAGCGGGGTTAGCACAGATACGCAGTATTTT
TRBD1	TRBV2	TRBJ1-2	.	CASRGDSNNYGYTF	TGTGCCAGCAGAGGGGACAGCAACAACTATGGCTACACCTTC
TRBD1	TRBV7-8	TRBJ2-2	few	CASSLPQDRVGTGELFF	TGTGCCAGCAGCTTACCACAGGACAGGGTCGGCACCGGGGAGCTGTTTTTT
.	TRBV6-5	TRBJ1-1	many	CASSYSKGLGTEAFF	TGTGCCAGCAGTTACTCGAAAGGGTTGGGGACTGAAGCTTTCTTT
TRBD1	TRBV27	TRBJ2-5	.	CASRPGQGIETQYF	TGTGCCAGCAGACCGGGACAGGGAATCGAGACCCAGTACTTC
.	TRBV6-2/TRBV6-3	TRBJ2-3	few	CASSPVLPGDTQYF	TGTGCCAGCAGTCCAGTCCTACCCGGAGATACGCAGTATTTT
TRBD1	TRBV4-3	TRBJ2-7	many	CASSRGDREYEQYF	TGCGCCAGCAGCCGAGGGGACAGGGAGTACGAGCAGTACTTC
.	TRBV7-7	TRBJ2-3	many	CASALGARGDTQYF	TGTGCCAGCGCCCTCGGGGCCCGCGGAGATACGCAGTATTTT
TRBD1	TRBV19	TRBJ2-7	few	CASSIGQGYEQYF	TGTGCCAGCAGTATCGGACAGGGCTACGAGCAGTACTTC